A single T cell receptor beta chain is shown here with its context. Antigen specificity is unknown. The data stem from a study of cytomegalovirus exposure and HLA in healthy donors. Overall study results and limits: Cytomegalovirus status was reportedly diagnosed by the classifier with high sensitivity and specificity. Reports state that TCR beta sequences accurately predicted most subjects' HLA-A and HLA-B alleles.

A multiplex PCR was run with 60 Vbeta primers and 13 Jbeta primers. Measured with immunoSEQ multiplex PCR; TCRdb has only the in-frame clones, and not every one. The data contain roughly 63,000 clones, 75% of them singletons. Sequenced: PBMCs. This sequence was found in a woman aged 40 to 49 in good health and CMV-seropositive.

The CDR3 nucleotides read TGCGCCACCAACCCACCCGGTCGGACAGATACGCAGTATTTT. As protein: CATNPPGRTDTQYF. The genes are TRBV10-1 and TRBJ2-3, with D uncertain. The germline V and J ends were trimmed by 10 bases and 3 bases, with 17 bases remaining between them. This CDR3 region has 14 residues. Looked up from germline, CDR1 is WNHNN and CDR2 is SYGVQD (reference sequence).